This T cell receptor beta chain derives from a study of cytomegalovirus exposure and HLA in healthy donors. PCR primers comprised 60 Vbeta and 13 Jbeta primers. The table came from immunoSEQ multiplex PCR; TCRdb's copy has only in-frame clones and leaves some out. The sample records approximately 150,000 clones, about 80% being singletons. CDR1 is SGHNT, CDR2 YYREEE, per germline (reference sequence). V lost 5 bases and J 7 bases, leaving 12 bases between the germline ends. The CDR3 runs 12 residues. Sequencing was done on a sample of PBMCs. V gene TRBV5-4 combines with J gene TRBJ1-2; weak D call: TRBD1 (5 bases). The TCR comes from a man aged 40-49 years in good health and CMV-seronegative. The CDR3 sequence: CASSPGDGGYTF. The CDR3 DNA is TGTGCCAGCAGTCCGGGGGATGGTGGCTACACCTTC.